Included here is one T cell receptor (beta chain) sequence, with context. Method: immunoSEQ multiplex PCR; TCRdb's copy keeps in-frame clones and lacks some. Of some 89,000 clones in the sample, just under 95% were seen once. Germline CDR1 SEHNR, CDR2 FQNEAQ (reference sequence). CDR3 length: 12 residues. Trimming shortened V by 4 bases and J by 2 bases, and 4 bases separated the two germline ends. The data were taken from a study of technical replicates of blood from several donors. The V gene is TRBV7-9, the J gene TRBJ2-3, with D uncertain. This sequence was found in a human donor in good health. Sequenced input: T cells isolated from PBMCs. The CDR3 region is CASSYYTDTQYF. The DNA of the CDR3 is TGTGCCAGCAGCTACTACACAGATACGCAGTATTTT.